This TCR beta chain was captured by sequencing in a study of PD-1 blockade in classical Hodgkin lymphoma (dated by TCRdb to 2020 to 2021). Study-wide context: Nivolumab dosing was 3 mg/kg intravenously every 2 weeks, continuing until either disease progression or unacceptable toxicity. The study used CyTOF and TCR beta sequencing to define a peripheral blood immune signature of response to PD-1 blockade in classical Hodgkin lymphoma. The research as a whole found: The study was restricted to a single clinical trial cohort, and the causes of repertoire differences, possibly disease activity or prior therapy, were left undefined. By C4D1, a significant rise was seen in CD4+ TCR diversity but not in CD8+ TCR diversity (p=0.0027 vs p=0.16), and the rise was most apparent among complete responders (p=0.02). Baseline diversity similar to that of newly diagnosed patients was observed in trial patients achieving complete response, whereas significantly lower diversity was observed in partial responders and progressors. Baseline TCR diversity was reported to be lower in newly diagnosed patients than in healthy donors, and even lower in relapsed/refractory patients. Patients starting nivolumab less than 1 year after ASCT had lower diversity and were excluded from later analyses to avoid confounding by immune reconstitution.

Genomic DNA was extracted with the Qiagen DNeasy kit from unsorted PBMCs and from negatively selected CD4+ and CD8+ fractions. Using primers that anneal to V and J segments, immunoSEQ multiplex PCR amplified the TCR beta CDR3 regions. Amplification bias was minimized using a synthetic immune receptor repertoire, and residual bias was removed computationally after sequencing. The paper's processing steps were these. Repertoire diversity was quantified as the Shannon entropy index using custom Python scripts. The unsorted, CD4+ and CD8+ repertoires were each analyzed separately, with the exception of combined analyses, where CD4+ and CD8+ sequences were merged in silico. Clonal expansion was defined as at least a 2-fold frequency increase after treatment relative to C1D1, with a pseudocount of 0.5 for undetected baseline clones. Singleton clones were defined as clones with 0 or 1 copy at C1D1, and non-singleton clones were defined as clones with 2 or more copies. Clones expanded in unsorted samples were annotated as CD4+, CD8+ or unknown by matching protein sequences in sorted samples from the same patient. Wilcoxon tests were applied to paired samples to test diversity changes from C1D1 to C4D1. The source is immuneACCESS, and TCRdb retained only in-frame sequences with V and J called. Part of the clones is not carried over; for the studies checked, unresolved V genes explain less than half of this, and the remainder is unexplained. V, J and clone size were drawn from that table, and D and trimming were deduced from the DNA. Counted in this sample were 12,000 or so clones; roughly 81% of them appeared once. The ten largest clones capture about 30% of the sample.

Read against the paper, the sample's time point label means: cycle 1 day 1 (C1D1), immediately before nivolumab initiation. Every trial patient had relapsed following autologous stem cell transplantation, and prior brentuximab vedotin exposure was what differed among cohorts A, B and C. A total of around 60 patients with relapsed/refractory classical Hodgkin lymphoma made up the trial cohort, and each patient's best overall response was complete response, partial response or progressive disease. In the multi-cohort phase II CheckMate 205 trial, trial patients received single-agent nivolumab. An independent review committee assessed best overall response by applying the 2007 International Working Group response criteria. Trial PBMCs were collected immediately before nivolumab initiation (C1D1) and during therapy at cycle 2 day 1 and cycle 4 day 1. Peripheral blood was collected in 8 mL Vacutainer Cell Preparation Tubes, from which PBMCs were isolated by centrifugation and then cryopreserved.

Trimming removed 7 bases from V and 5 bases from J, leaving 9 bases between the germline ends. The CDR3 goes from the cysteine to the phenylalanine over 11 residues. Only the CDR3 DNA stays, 33 bases, in frame from base 1. The germline V gene provides CDR1 SQVTM and CDR2 ANQGSEA. Comment on this clone: Which antigen it targets is not known. No base quality values were provided; no much bigger clone lies one nucleotide off.

The chain employs TRBV29-1 and TRBJ2-4; TRBD2 is possibly the D segment (5 matching bases). The TCR originated in a human donor with classical Hodgkin lymphoma. The sequencing here drew on peripheral blood mononuclear cells (PBMCs), taken at baseline. The CDR3 region reads CSGKRENIQYF. Read as DNA, the sequence is TGCAGCGGAAAGAGGGAAAACATTCAGTACTTC.